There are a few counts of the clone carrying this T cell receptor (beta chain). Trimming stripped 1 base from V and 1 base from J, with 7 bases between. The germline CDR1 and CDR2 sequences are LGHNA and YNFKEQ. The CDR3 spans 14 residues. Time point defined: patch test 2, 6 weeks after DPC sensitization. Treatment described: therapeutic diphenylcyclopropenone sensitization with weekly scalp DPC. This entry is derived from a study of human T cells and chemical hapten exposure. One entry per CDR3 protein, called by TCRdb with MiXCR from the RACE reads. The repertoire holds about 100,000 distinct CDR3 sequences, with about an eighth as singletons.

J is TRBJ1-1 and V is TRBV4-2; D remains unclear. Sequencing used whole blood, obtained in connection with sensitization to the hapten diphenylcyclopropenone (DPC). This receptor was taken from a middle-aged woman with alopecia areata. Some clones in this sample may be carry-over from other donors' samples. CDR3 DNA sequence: TGTGCCAGCAGCCAAGGGGTACAGAACACTGAAGCTTTCTTT. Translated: CASSQGVQNTEAFF.